These T cell receptor beta chains were read from a single sample in a study of cytomegalovirus exposure and HLA in healthy donors. The protocol was immunoSEQ multiplex PCR, while the TCRdb copy is restricted to in-frame clones and leaves out a portion. The table has about 190,000 clones, roughly 86% seen once. The sequenced sample was PBMCs. The receptors shown here come from a man aged 35 to 55 in good health and CMV-seropositive. Both conserved end residues are part of each CDR3. Fields, in order: J gene, V gene, CDR3 protein.

TRBJ1-5	TRBV27	CASRPGGTGNQPQHF
TRBJ1-1	TRBV15	CATSPHWGLGTEAFF
TRBJ2-1	TRBV7-9	CASSLRDSSYNEQFF
TRBJ2-3	TRBV10-2	CASSDWPSTDTQYF
TRBJ2-5	TRBV7-9	CASSQKWDIQETQYF
TRBJ2-5	TRBV29-1	CSVKIRASGQETQYF
TRBJ2-7	TRBV28	CASSPRDLIAGSYEQYF
TRBJ2-7	TRBV14	CASSQGIETGGEQYF
TRBJ1-1	TRBV28	CASSTGQNTEAFF
TRBJ1-1	TRBV5-1	CASSPVVGLNAEAFF
TRBJ2-3	TRBV6-1	CASSEVAAGGGNTQYF
TRBJ1-2	TRBV7-9	CASSFRFEGRGLFNYGYTF
TRBJ1-6	TRBV2	CASSAQGRGNSPLHF
TRBJ2-5	TRBV15	CATSRDRGREETQYF
TRBJ1-2	TRBV2	CASSENGLYEGYTF
TRBJ2-7	TRBV5-4	CASSPGQGNNYEQYF
TRBJ2-7	TRBV4-1	CASSLKGEQYF
TRBJ2-7	TRBV11-3	CASSLKGRDGYEQYF
TRBJ1-1	TRBV7-3	CASSFGGGYEAFF
TRBJ2-3	TRBV6-1	CASSALGLASTDTQYF
TRBJ2-1	TRBV6-5	CASSLSSGGPVEQFF
TRBJ1-2	TRBV4-1	CASSQESGEALNYGYTF
TRBJ2-7	TRBV5-3	CARSRLAGGHEQYF
TRBJ2-7	TRBV7-9	CASSLEAGYEQYF
TRBJ1-1	TRBV28	CASSFFQGTEAFF
TRBJ2-1	TRBV11-1	CASSWGLDEQFF
TRBJ1-6	TRBV15	CATSRDSGRNSPLHF
TRBJ2-7	TRBV29-1	CSARTSGSLEQYF
TRBJ2-2	TRBV29-1	CSVGTSGRTGELFF
TRBJ2-1	TRBV5-4	CASSFGGRSYNEQFF